Listed here are 26 T cell receptor beta chains from one sample, sequenced in a study of cytomegalovirus exposure and HLA in healthy donors. Both 60 Vbeta primers and 13 Jbeta primers went into the PCR. TCRdb's table, derived via immunoSEQ multiplex PCR, lists solely in-frame clones and lacks some. The sample consists of some 160,000 clones, roughly 84% of them appearing once. What was sequenced was PBMCs. The receptors shown here come from a woman between 18 and 30 years old in good health and CMV-seronegative.

Here the CDR3 DNA reads TGTGCCAGCAGACCCGGGACAGGGTGGCGAGGCTACACCTTC. Protein sequence: CASRPGTGWRGYTF. The chain links TRBV6-6 to TRBJ1-2; 9 positions match TRBD1. V dropped 6 bases and J dropped 8; count of bases not matched to a gene: 10. Germline V gene lookup returns CDR1 MNHNY and CDR2 SVGAGI (reference sequence). There are 14 residues in the CDR3.

This chain uses TRBV27 with TRBJ2-3; 7 nucleotides align to TRBD1. In germline, CDR1 is MNHEY, CDR2 SMNVEV (reference sequence). Germline trimming cut 6 bases from V and 1 base from J; bases unmatched to any gene: 10. The length of the CDR3 is 16 residues. CDR3 in DNA: TGTGCCAGCAGATTCAAAACAGGGGTAGGCACAGATACGCAGTATTTT. This translates into CASRFKTGVGTDTQYF.

The CDR3 spells CASSVALAGSDEQFF. Here the CDR3 DNA reads TGTGCCAGCAGCGTGGCACTAGCGGGGAGCGATGAGCAGTTCTTC. V is TRBV9 and J is TRBJ2-1; TRBD2 agrees at 10 bases. The CDR3 contains 15 residues. The V gene end was trimmed by 2 bases and the J gene end by 8 bases; junction bases not matched to a gene: 7. Looked up from germline, CDR1 is SGDLS and CDR2 is YYNGEE.

This clone occurred a few times. The rearrangement links TRBV27 to TRBJ1-6; TRBD1 aligns across 8 bases. This CDR3 is built from 16 residues. Germline lookup yields CDR1 MNHEY and CDR2 SMNVEV (reference sequence). After removal of 7 bases from V and 10 bases from J, the junction contained 15 bases not matched to a gene. The CDR3: CASTDSGTGENSPLHF. Written as DNA, the CDR3 is TGTGCCAGCACCGACTCCGGGACAGGAGAGAACTCACCCCTCCACTTT.

The V call is TRBV19, the J call TRBJ2-4, with 7 bases that match TRBD1. This CDR3 has 16 residues. Looked up from germline, CDR1 is LNHDA and CDR2 is SQIVND (reference sequence). Unmatched junction bases numbered 7, after V lost 5 bases and J lost 0 bases. As DNA, the CDR3 is TGTGCCAGTAGTCGGGGACAGATAATAGCCAAAAACATTCAGTACTTC. This encodes CASSRGQIIAKNIQYF. The entire variable domain, with the rest obtained from reference TRBV19 and TRBJ2-4, is as follows: DGGITQSPKYLFRKEGQNVTLSCEQNLNHDAMYWYRQDPGQGLRLIYYSQIVNDFQKGDIAEGYSVSREKKESFPLTVTSAQKNPTAFYLCASSRGQIIAKNIQYFGAGTRLSVL.

For this clone: With a much larger clone just one base away, this may be a read error. This sequence joins TRBV4-2 and TRBJ1-1; TRBD1 is a possible D gene (6 bases). Per germline, CDR1 LGHNA and CDR2 YNFKEQ. The CDR3 has 14 residues. Trimming took off 0 bases at V and 11 bases at J, with 16 bases between the two ends. The CDR3 DNA sequence: TGTGCCAGCAGCCAAGACAGCGGTGGGCAGGGGGCTTTCTTT. This codes for CASSQDSGGQGAFF.

The rearrangement joins TRBV12-5 to TRBJ1-2, with D maybe TRBD1 (6 bases). This CDR3 spans 14 amino acids. Trimming took 5 bases from V and 4 from J, leaving 14 bases between them. Germline CDR1 LGHNT, CDR2 FRNRAP. The CDR3 protein is CASGGGAAGYGYTF. The CDR3 DNA reads as TGTGCTAGTGGTGGGGGGGCGGCGGGCTATGGCTACACCTTC.

J is TRBJ1-1 and V is TRBV9, with 8 bases matching TRBD1. CDR1 is SGDLS, CDR2 YYNGEE, per germline. This CDR3 region has 15 residues. After removal of 2 bases from V and 4 bases from J, the junction contained 7 bases not matched to a gene. In DNA, the CDR3 is TGTGCCAGCAGCGTGAACAGGGGGTCGGGCACTGAAGCTTTCTTT. Translation: CASSVNRGSGTEAFF. Full variable domain (remainder filled in from reference TRBV9 and TRBJ1-1): DSGVTQTPKHLITATGQRVTLRCSPRSGDLSVYWYQQSLDQGLQFLIQYYNGEERAKGNILERFSAQQFPDLHSELNLSSLELGDSALYFCASSVNRGSGTEAFFGQGTRLTVV.

This clone was found once. The rearrangement uses TRBV7-2 and TRBJ2-7; 9 nucleotides line up with TRBD2. Germline V gene lookup returns CDR1 SGHTA and CDR2 FQGNSA. There are 15 residues in the CDR3. Trimming removed 6 bases from V and 7 bases from J; junction bases left unmatched: 13. The CDR3, as DNA: TGTGCCAGCAGTGCAGCTGGGACTAGCACTCGGGAGCAGTACTTC. Translation: CASSAAGTSTREQYF.

The gene calls are TRBV30 and TRBJ1-2; perhaps TRBD1 as D (5 bases). This CDR3 has 13 residues. Deletions cut 5 bases from V and 1 base from J, with 11 bases between. Germline V gene sequence: CDR1 GTSNPN, CDR2 SVGIG (reference sequence). The CDR3 DNA reads TGTGCCTGGGGGGCCACAGATAACTATGGCTACACCTTC. This translates into CAWGATDNYGYTF.

The rearrangement uses TRBV7-5 and TRBJ2-3; the tabulated D call, TRBD1, remains unverified against the DNA. TRBV7-5 is a pseudogene locus. The length of the CDR3 is 12 residues. The CDR3 DNA is TGTGTCAGAAGTTCAAGGGGGGATACGCAGTATTTT. Encoded protein: CVRSSRGDTQYF.

This clone came up a few times. V is TRBV28 and J is TRBJ1-1, with 9 bases aligning to TRBD1. Trimming cost V 6 bases and J 11 bases; bases outside gene matches: 19. The germline CDR1 and CDR2 sequences are MDHEN and SYDVKM. This CDR3 has 16 amino acids. CDR3 region: CASSRRRTGVSPGAFF. The DNA of the CDR3 is TGTGCCAGCAGCCGGAGGAGGACAGGGGTTTCCCCTGGGGCTTTCTTT.

This chain uses TRBV28 with TRBJ2-2; 8 positions match TRBD1. The V gene's germline CDR1 is MDHEN and CDR2 SYDVKM. V lost 6 bases, J lost 0 bases, and 6 bases stayed unmatched. The CDR3 extends over 16 amino acids. DNA for the CDR3: TGTGCCAGCAGACGGACAGGGCAATCGAACACCGGGGAGCTGTTTTTT. It encodes CASRRTGQSNTGELFF.

The genes are TRBV18 and TRBJ2-5, with D possibly TRBD2 on 6 matching bases. This CDR3 contains 13 residues. The V gene lost 6 bases and the J gene lost 5 bases, with 13 bases spanning the gap. Germline V lookup: CDR1 KGHSH, CDR2 LQKENI. The CDR3 sequence: CASSPTSGETQYF. CDR3 in DNA: TGTGCCAGCTCGCCGACTAGTGGGGAGACCCAGTACTTC.

This chain joins TRBV6-1 and TRBJ1-2; TRBD1 matches 8 bases. CDR3 length: 15 residues. Germline CDR1 reads MNHNS; CDR2 reads SASEGT. V shed 6 bases, J shed 2 bases, and the junction held 8 bases outside the gene matches. CDR3 bases: TGTGCCAGCAGCGTCTCGCGGACAGGGAACTATGGCTACACCTTC. Translated: CASSVSRTGNYGYTF.

The chain combines TRBV9 with TRBJ2-7; 11 bases are a match to TRBD1. Germline-derived CDR1 and CDR2 are SGDLS and YYNGEE. The CDR3 runs 15 residues. V dropped 2 bases and J dropped 7; count of bases not matched to a gene: 8. The CDR3 DNA sequence: TGTGCCAGCAGCGTTGGTGGGACAGGGGGAGAAGAGCAGTACTTC. This encodes CASSVGGTGGEEQYF.

This clone has only one observation. This chain links TRBV5-4 with TRBJ1-1, with TRBD1 as a possible D gene (5 bases). V lost 2 bases, J lost 11 bases, and 19 bases lay in between. The CDR3 extends over 14 amino acids. Per germline, CDR1 SGHNT and CDR2 YYREEE (reference sequence). The CDR3 loop reads CASSFFGGYLGAFF. Here the CDR3 DNA reads TGTGCCAGCAGCTTTTTCGGGGGGTACCTTGGGGCTTTCTTT.

The chain recombines TRBV19 with TRBJ1-5, with a weak D call TRBD1 (6 bases). Trimming took 5 bases from V and 7 from J, leaving 21 bases between them. From germline, CDR1 is LNHDA and CDR2 SQIVND (reference sequence). CDR3 length equals 16 residues. The CDR3, as DNA: TGTGCCAGTAGTTTTGGGGCAGCGGGGGGCGAACAGCCCCAGCATTTT. Encoded protein: CASSFGAAGGEQPQHF. The full variable domain, completed using reference TRBV19 and TRBJ1-5, is DGGITQSPKYLFRKEGQNVTLSCEQNLNHDAMYWYRQDPGQGLRLIYYSQIVNDFQKGDIAEGYSVSREKKESFPLTVTSAQKNPTAFYLCASSFGAAGGEQPQHFGDGTRLSIL.

The chain has TRBV5-1 and TRBJ2-7; TRBD2 agrees at 8 bases. This CDR3 has 16 residues. Germline V gives CDR1 SGHRS, CDR2 YFSETQ. The ends lost 3 bases at V and 3 bases at J; junction bases unmatched: 11. The CDR3 sequence: CASSSATSGGRYEQYF. CDR3 nucleotides: TGCGCCAGCAGCTCGGCTACTAGCGGTGGTCGCTACGAGCAGTACTTC.

The chain joins TRBV28 to TRBJ1-1; D is unclear. Germline V gene sequence: CDR1 MDHEN, CDR2 SYDVKM. The CDR3 is 14 amino acids. Between the trimmed V and J ends, which lost 2 bases and 1 base, there was a span of 8 bases. CDR3 DNA sequence: TGTGCCAGCAGTTTAGGTTCCGGGAACACTGAAGCTTTCTTT. This translates into CASSLGSGNTEAFF. Full variable domain (rest looked up from reference TRBV28 and TRBJ1-1): DVKVTQSSRYLVKRTGEKVFLECVQDMDHENMFWYRQDPGLGLRLIYFSYDVKMKEKGDIPEGYSVSREKKERFSLILESASTNQTSMYLCASSLGSGNTEAFFGQGTRLTVV.

This sequence joins TRBV6-1 and TRBJ2-3; 9 bases are a match to TRBD2. Per the germline V gene, CDR1 is MNHNS and CDR2 is SASEGT. J was trimmed by 0 bases and V by 6 bases; bases with no gene match: 4. This CDR3 has 15 amino acids. CDR3 nucleotides: TGTGCCAGCAGGGGCGGACTAGCGAGCACAGATACGCAGTATTTT. It translates to CASRGGLASTDTQYF.

The chain joins TRBV7-6 to TRBJ2-6; TRBD2 is a possible D gene (7 bases). V gave up 1 base and J gave up 0 bases, with 16 bases separating them. The length of the CDR3 is 19 residues. Germline V gene lookup returns CDR1 SGHVS and CDR2 FNYEAQ. CDR3 amino acids: CASSLGEGENPSGANVLTF. Here the CDR3 DNA reads TGTGCCAGCAGCTTAGGGGAGGGGGAAAACCCCTCTGGGGCCAACGTCCTGACTTTC.

This clone was counted once. This chain uses TRBV30 with TRBJ1-1; no reliable D call. Germline V gene data show CDR1 as GTSNPN and CDR2 as SVGIG (reference sequence). V was shortened by 0 bases and J by 8 bases, with 7 bases between the two germline ends. This CDR3 region has 11 residues. In DNA, the CDR3 is TGTGCCTGGAGTGTCCTGAGCGAAGCTTTCTTT. It yields the protein CAWSVLSEAFF.

This clone was detected once. The CDR3 nucleotides are TGTGCCAGCAGGCGGACTTCGAACGAGCAGTACTTC. Its protein product is CASRRTSNEQYF. The J gene is TRBJ2-7, the V gene TRBV6-5; TRBD2 is a possible D gene (5 bases). CDR1 MNHEY and CDR2 SVGAGI come from the germline V gene. Between the trimmed V and J ends, which lost 6 bases and 5 bases, there was a span of 11 bases. This CDR3 is built from 12 residues.

V usage is TRBV28 and J usage is TRBJ2-7; a weak D match, TRBD1 (5 bases). V was shortened by 5 bases and J by 1 base, with 12 bases between the two germline ends. The CDR3 totals 14 residues. Germline V gene sequence: CDR1 MDHEN, CDR2 SYDVKM. The CDR3 spells CASSHQQGSYEQYF. As DNA, the CDR3 is TGTGCCAGCAGTCACCAGCAGGGATCCTACGAGCAGTACTTC.

The chain joins TRBV2 to TRBJ1-2; 12 bases fit TRBD1. Germline V gives CDR1 SNHLY, CDR2 FYNNEI. The CDR3 runs 13 residues. V shed 7 bases and J 7 bases; nucleotides not matched to a gene: 4. CDR3 sequence: CASTRDRGPGYTF. The DNA for the CDR3 is TGTGCCAGCACGAGGGACAGGGGGCCTGGCTACACCTTC.